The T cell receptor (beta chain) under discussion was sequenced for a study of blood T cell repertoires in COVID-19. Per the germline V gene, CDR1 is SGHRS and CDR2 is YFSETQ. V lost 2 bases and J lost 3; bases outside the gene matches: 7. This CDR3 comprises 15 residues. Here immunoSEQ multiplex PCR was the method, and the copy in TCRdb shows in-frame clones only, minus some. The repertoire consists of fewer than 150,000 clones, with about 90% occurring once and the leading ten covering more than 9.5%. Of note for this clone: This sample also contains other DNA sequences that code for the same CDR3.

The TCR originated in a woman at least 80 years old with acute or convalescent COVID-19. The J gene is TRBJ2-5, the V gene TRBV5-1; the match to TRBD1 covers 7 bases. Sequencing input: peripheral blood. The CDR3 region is CASSLGGTGEETQYF. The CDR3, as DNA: TGCGCCAGCAGCTTAGGGGGTACAGGGGAAGAGACCCAGTACTTC. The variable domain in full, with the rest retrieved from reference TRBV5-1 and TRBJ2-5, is KAGVTQTPRYLIKTRGQQVTLSCSPISGHRSVSWYQQTPGQGLQFLFEYFSETQRNKGNFPGRFSGRQFSNSRSEMNVSTLELGDSALYLCASSLGGTGEETQYFGPGTRLLVL.